Here is one T cell receptor (beta chain) with its context. Primed by a sample-barcoded 5' primer and a J-beta primer mix, a second PCR proceeded for roughly 6 to 12 cycles. TCRdb analysed the 5' RACE reads with MiXCR anew, one entry per CDR3 protein. This table holds about 800,000 distinct CDR3 sequences, 58% found once. This sample is part of a study of blood T cells in healthy people across ages. Study at large: Through template switching, about one barcoded beta molecule was captured per two T cells, as measured in model experiments.

Specimen: blood. This sequence was found in a man aged 30-40 years in good health.

CDR3 residues: CSVDRLDNEQFF. In DNA form, the CDR3 reads TGCAGCGTTGATCGGCTAGACAATGAGCAGTTCTTC. J is TRBJ2-1 and V is TRBV29-1; D uncertain. The CDR3 length is 12 residues. From germline, CDR1 is SQVTM and CDR2 ANQGSEA. V lost 3 bases and J lost 5, with 8 bases in between.